This T cell receptor (beta chain) was profiled in a study of breast tumors, draining lymph nodes, adjacent tissues (dated by TCRdb to the mid-2010s). Background for the entire study: TCR beta repertoires were compared across tumor, adjacent nontumor tissue and axillary lymph nodes obtained from breast cancer patients. In human breast cancer, the study set out to evaluate how tumor, surrounding tissue and draining lymph node repertoires relate to one another and whether T cells may move between these sites. Summary of the overall study and its limitations: A scenario in which most tumor T cells derive from the lymph node and then expand within tumor tissue was judged to be consistent with the data. Tumor and nontumor tissue repertoires were significantly more similar in luminal-like than in basal-like breast cancer. The study presented the conclusion that tumor T cells originate in lymph nodes as consistent with a hypothesis, not as something directly demonstrated. Tumor T-cell repertoires showed less diversity than lymph node repertoires and more diversity than nontumor tissue repertoires, and tumor T-cell repertoires showed preferential V and J gene usage.

This clonotype has at least ten counts. There is no known antigen for this receptor. Base-call qualities are not available, and no considerably larger clone is one nucleotide away. The axillary draining lymph nodes of breast cancer patients were the source of the lymph node samples. Instrument used: Illumina HiSeq 2000. TCR beta chain libraries were generated by multiplex PCR amplification. The amplified TCR beta chain products were analyzed by high-throughput sequencing. Starting from the raw public reads, TCRdb applied fastp trimming at Q25, assembled clones with MiXCR and retained in-frame beta chains. Each record represents a unique CDR3 protein, reported with the most common genes and DNA among its rows. The sample table records 150,000 to 200,000 distinct CDR3 sequences; 25% to 40% of these occur just once. 3.8% of the sample is taken by the ten largest. From a lookup of the germline V gene (reference sequence), CDR1 and CDR2 are LNHDA and SQIVND. At the junction V is shortened by 8 bases and J by 7 bases, with 27 bases in between. From cysteine to phenylalanine, the CDR3 is 17 amino acids long. The read is trimmed to its CDR3 DNA, 51 bases read in frame from base 1.

Material: axillary lymph node tissue. The TCR was taken from a female donor with breast cancer. Some clones in this sample may be carry-over from other donors' samples. The V and J genes are TRBV19 and TRBJ1-5; matching of 5 bases hints at TRBD1 as the D gene. The CDR3 region has the sequence CASLQNTGTLAGQPQHF. The nucleotides are TGTGCCAGTCTACAAAACACCGGGACCCTCGCAGGCCAGCCCCAGCATTTT.